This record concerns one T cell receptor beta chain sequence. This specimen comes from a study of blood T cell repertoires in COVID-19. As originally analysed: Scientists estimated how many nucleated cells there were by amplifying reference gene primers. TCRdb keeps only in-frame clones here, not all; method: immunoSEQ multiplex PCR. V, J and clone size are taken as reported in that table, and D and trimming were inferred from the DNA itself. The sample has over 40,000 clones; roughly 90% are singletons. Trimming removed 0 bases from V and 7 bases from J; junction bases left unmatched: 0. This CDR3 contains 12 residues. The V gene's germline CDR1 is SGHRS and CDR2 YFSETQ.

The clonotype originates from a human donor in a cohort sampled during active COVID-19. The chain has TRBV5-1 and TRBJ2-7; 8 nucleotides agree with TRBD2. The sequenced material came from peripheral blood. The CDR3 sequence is CASSLVAGEQYF. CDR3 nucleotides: TGCGCCAGCAGCTTGGTAGCGGGGGAGCAGTACTTC.